These T cell receptor beta chains were read from a single sample in a study of tumor and adjacent non-tumor tissue in lung cancer. TCRdb independently ran MiXCR on the multiplex PCR reads; one entry per CDR3 protein. Among roughly 43,000 distinct CDR3 sequences, approximately 61% were seen once, and the ten largest hold 45%. The sample consisted of distant non-tumor lung tissue. These receptors originate from a man aged 45 to 65 with non-small cell lung cancer. The CDR3 runs from the conserved cysteine through the conserved F or W. The order of the fields is D gene, J gene, clone size, V gene, CDR3 protein, CDR3 DNA. The D gene is left open where the match is weak. Not all rows give a size; the values are once, few, many and, for expanded clones, a class.

.,TRBJ2-1,once,TRBV6-5,CARSKTSGSSYNEQLF,TGTGCCAGGAGTAAAACTAGTGGGTCCTCCTATAATGAGCAGCTCTTC
TRBD2,TRBJ2-7,.,TRBV4-1,CASSQGNAGGGEQYF,TGCGCCAGCAGCCAAGGAAATGCGGGGGGGGGCGAGCAGTACTTC
TRBD2,TRBJ2-3,many,TRBV12-3/TRBV12-4,CASTHLLAGGGVDTQYF,TGTGCCAGCACTCACCTCTTAGCGGGAGGGGGGGTAGATACGCAGTATTTT
.,TRBJ2-6,.,TRBV11-2,CTSSFSPGANVLTF,TGTACCAGCAGCTTCAGCCCTGGGGCCAACGTCCTGACTTTC
.,TRBJ2-1,many,TRBV11-1,CASSDPARAYNEQFF,TGTGCCAGCAGCGATCCGGCCCGGGCCTACAATGAGCAGTTCTTC
TRBD2,TRBJ2-1,.,TRBV12-3/TRBV12-4,CASSFGRGGLDEQSF,TGTGCCAGCAGTTTCGGGCGGGGGGGCCTCGATGAGCAGTCCTTC
.,TRBJ2-7,.,TRBV6-1,CASSATGEGEQHF,TGTGCCAGCAGTGCCACAGGGGAGGGGGAGCAGCACTTC
TRBD1,TRBJ2-1,.,TRBV4-1,CASSHDPGQGDYNEQFF,TGCGCCAGCAGCCACGACCCGGGACAGGGCGATTACAATGAGCAGTTCTTC
.,TRBJ2-5,many,TRBV5-4,CASTRGTAGLETQYF,TGTGCCAGCACCCGCGGGACAGCGGGGCTAGAGACCCAGTACTTC
.,TRBJ2-2,once,TRBV29-1,CSVHGPDAGELFF,TGCAGCGTCCATGGTCCCGACGCGGGTGAGCTATTTTTT
TRBD1,TRBJ2-2,.,TRBV6-5,CANDKVRGQAGELFF,TGTGCCAACGACAAAGTCAGGGGGCAGGCCGGGGAGCTGTTTTTT
.,TRBJ2-7,.,TRBV6-5,CASSRTCAQALYEQYF,TGTGCCAGCAGTCGTACTTGCGCACAAGCCCTTTACGAGCAGTACTTC
.,TRBJ2-7,.,TRBV5-1,CASSSPVREEQYF,TGCGCCAGCAGCTCGCCGGTACGTGAGGAGCAGTACTTC
TRBD1,TRBJ1-1,many,TRBV6-6,CASSLSRTGEAFF,TGTGCCAGCAGTCTGTCCAGGACAGGTGAAGCTTTCTTT
.,TRBJ2-3,.,TRBV6-2/TRBV6-3,CASRRDSNIETQYF,TGTGCCAGCAGAAGAGATAGCAACATAGAAACGCAGTATTTT
.,TRBJ2-7,.,TRBV5-4,CASTDSDYEQYF,TGTGCCAGCACAGACTCTGATTACGAGCAGTACTTC
.,TRBJ2-1,.,TRBV6-2/TRBV6-3,CASSPQGDKQFF,TGTGCCAGCAGTCCACAGGGCGATAAGCAGTTCTTC
.,TRBJ2-5,.,TRBV14,CVSNQESGRETQYF,TGTGTCAGCAACCAAGAATCGGGGCGAGAGACGCAGTACTTC
.,TRBJ2-1,.,TRBV4-2,CACSPRTRGANEQFF,TGTGCCTGCAGCCCCCGGACAAGGGGCGCGAATGAGCAGTTCTTC
.,TRBJ2-3,.,TRBV10-2,CANRVSSTGTQYF,TGCGCCAACAGGGTTTCTAGCACAGGTACGCAGTATTTT
.,TRBJ1-6,many,TRBV29-1,CSVATDGSNSPLHF,TGCAGCGTTGCTACGGACGGTTCTAATTCACCCCTCCACTTT
TRBD1,TRBJ1-1,few,TRBV11-2,CAGSRDRAEVSTEAFF,TGTGCCGGCAGTCGGGACAGGGCAGAAGTGAGCACTGAAGCTTTCTTT
TRBD2,TRBJ2-1,.,TRBV11-2,CASRAPSGGLGHEQFF,TGTGCCAGCAGAGCCCCCTCGGGGGGACTGGGTCATGAGCAATTCTTC
.,TRBJ2-1,many,TRBV5-1,CASSLISSGSEQFF,TGCGCCAGCAGCTTGATTTCCTCTGGGAGCGAGCAGTTCTTC
TRBD1,TRBJ2-3,many,TRBV12-3/TRBV12-4,CASSRGQGRDTDTQYF,TGTGCCAGCAGTAGAGGACAGGGGCGGGACACAGATACGCAGTATTTT
.,TRBJ2-2,.,TRBV6-1,CASRAYWPATATLTGELFF,TGTGCCAGCAGGGCTTATTGGCCCGCTACCGCCACCCTTACCGGGGAGCTGTTTTTT
TRBD2,TRBJ2-2,.,TRBV7-9,CASSHLTLGTGGFSGELFF,TGTGCCAGCAGCCATCTCACGCTGGGAACGGGGGGATTTTCCGGGGAGCTGTTTTTT
.,TRBJ2-5,.,TRBV20-1,CSARGLQGETQYF,TGCAGTGCTAGAGGACTCCAAGGGGAGACCCAGTACTTC
TRBD2,TRBJ2-7,.,TRBV6-1,CASSPTGRSRSYEQYF,TGTGCCAGCAGCCCCACCGGGAGGTCGCGTTCCTATGAGCAGTACTTC
TRBD1,TRBJ2-1,few,TRBV20-1,CSGEHGTGIYNEQFF,TGCAGTGGAGAGCACGGGACAGGGATCTACAATGAGCAGTTCTTC
.,TRBJ2-6,.,TRBV2,CASGRGSGANVLTF,TGTGCCAGTGGACGGGGATCAGGGGCCAACGTCCTGACTTTC
.,TRBJ1-3,.,TRBV11-2,CASGKTGDSIGNTIYF,TGTGCCAGCGGCAAGACGGGAGACAGCATTGGAAACACCATATATTTT
.,TRBJ1-5,many,TRBV28,CASSFGQGFRQPQHF,TGTGCCAGCAGTTTCGGGCAGGGGTTTCGGCAGCCCCAGCATTTT
TRBD1,TRBJ1-2,few,TRBV19,CASKNRGPDYGYTF,TGTGCCAGTAAGAACAGGGGGCCCGACTATGGCTACACCTTC
TRBD1,TRBJ2-5,many,TRBV4-2,CASSRTGGAGETQYF,TGTGCCAGCAGCCGAACAGGGGGCGCTGGGGAGACCCAGTACTTC
TRBD1,TRBJ2-7,.,TRBV2,CASSRQGAHEQYF,TGTGCCAGCAGTCGACAGGGTGCCCACGAGCAGTACTTC
.,TRBJ1-5,.,TRBV20-1,CTASLDYFNQPQHF,TGCACTGCTAGTCTTGATTATTTCAATCAGCCCCAGCATTTT
.,TRBJ2-3,.,TRBV4-1,CASSSQSYTDTQYF,TGCGCCAGCAGCTCCCAGAGTTATACAGATACGCAGTATTTT
.,TRBJ2-7,.,TRBV28,CASSPTYRAYEQYF,TGTGCCAGCAGCCCCACGTACAGAGCCTACGAGCAGTACTTC
TRBD1,TRBJ2-1,many,TRBV20-1,CSAPSDRFGNEQFF,TGCAGTGCTCCCTCGGACAGGTTTGGCAATGAGCAGTTCTTC
TRBD2,TRBJ2-5,.,TRBV29-1,CSALAGALESQYF,TGCAGCGCGCTAGCGGGAGCTTTGGAGTCCCAGTACTTC
.,TRBJ1-2,.,TRBV6-1,CACSLTGGDYGYTF,TGTGCCTGCAGCCTTACAGGAGGGGACTATGGCTACACCTTC
.,TRBJ2-7,many,TRBV12-3/TRBV12-4,CASSYARAVYEQYF,TGTGCCAGCAGTTATGCCCGTGCTGTATACGAGCAGTACTTC
TRBD1,TRBJ1-4,many,TRBV11-2,CASSRDRNEKLFF,TGTGCCAGCAGCCGGGACAGAAATGAAAAACTGTTTTTT
.,TRBJ2-5,.,TRBV4-1,CASSQTTSGRGHQEAQYF,TGCGCCAGCAGCCAGACCACCTCAGGGAGAGGACATCAAGAGGCCCAGTACTTC
TRBD2,TRBJ2-5,.,TRBV24-1,CATSDPGRGQETQYF,TGTGCCACCAGTGATCCCGGGAGGGGCCAAGAGACCCAGTACTTC
TRBD2,TRBJ2-5,few,TRBV6-1,CASNRTSGRQETQYF,TGTGCCAGCAACCGGACTAGCGGGAGACAAGAGACCCAGTACTTC
TRBD1,TRBJ1-1,many,TRBV29-1,CSVEDRDRAGTEAFF,TGCAGCGTTGAAGATCGAGACAGGGCGGGCACTGAAGCTTTCTTT
.,TRBJ2-3,.,TRBV11-2,CASSWGHTDTQYF,TGTGCCAGCAGCTGGGGACACACAGATACGCAGTATTTT
.,TRBJ2-1,few,TRBV24-1,CATSDKIGGFGYNEQFF,TGTGCCACCAGTGATAAAATCGGGGGATTCGGGTACAATGAGCAGTTCTTC
.,TRBJ2-1,.,TRBV6-5,CTSSKPSGSSYNEQFF,TGTACCAGCAGTAAACCTAGTGGGTCCTCCTACAATGAACAGTTCTTC
.,TRBJ2-1,.,TRBV29-1,CGGGRQTGYNGQFF,TGCGGCGGCGGGAGACAGACAGGGTACAATGGGCAGTTCTTC
.,TRBJ2-7,few,TRBV7-9,CASSSLLHGYEQYF,TGTGCCAGCAGCTCCCTCCTACATGGGTACGAGCAGTACTTC